The sample holds one count of the clone carrying this TCR beta chain. Profiled with immunoSEQ multiplex PCR; TCRdb holds only in-frame clones, not every one. The repertoire holds about 150,000 clones, 87% seen once, with 3.5% to 4.5% in the top ten. This CDR3 region has 13 residues. CDR1 and CDR2 (germline): LNHDA, SQIVND (reference sequence). V shed 5 bases and J shed 5 bases, with 10 bases lying between them. This sample is drawn from a study of blood T cell repertoires in COVID-19. Whole-study context: PBMCs, B-cell-depleted T cells, or T cells were the source of the cDNA or gDNA that made up the material.

People in the exposed group encountered a COVID-19 case within 2 weeks before entering the study. The origin of this receptor is a woman in her 40s who had been exposed to COVID-19. The specimen sequenced was PBMCs or T cells enriched from blood (not recorded which). The V gene is TRBV19, the J gene TRBJ1-5, with D maybe TRBD1 (6 bases). CDR3 sequence: CASSEQGDQPQHF. In DNA form, the CDR3 reads TGTGCCAGTAGTGAACAGGGAGATCAGCCCCAGCATTTT.